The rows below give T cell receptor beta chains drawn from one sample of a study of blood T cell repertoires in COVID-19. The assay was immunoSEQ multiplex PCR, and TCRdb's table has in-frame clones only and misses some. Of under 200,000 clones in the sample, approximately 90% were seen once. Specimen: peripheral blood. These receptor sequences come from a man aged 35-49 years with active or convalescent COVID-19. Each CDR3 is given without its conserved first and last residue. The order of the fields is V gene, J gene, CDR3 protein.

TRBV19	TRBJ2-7	ASAPGGFDEQY
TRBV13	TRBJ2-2	ASSLEDRGRTGELF
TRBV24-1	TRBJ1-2	ATSEPQAGFPKGYT
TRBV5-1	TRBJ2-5	ASSNEDTETQY
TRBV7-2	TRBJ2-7	ASSVTQGYEQY
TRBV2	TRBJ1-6	ASSTQGENSPLH
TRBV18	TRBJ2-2	ASSPLPGDSTGELF
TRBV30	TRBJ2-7	AWTPWRFESYEQY
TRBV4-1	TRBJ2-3	ASSQDRALSTDTQY
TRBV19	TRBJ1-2	ASSILGVPYGYT
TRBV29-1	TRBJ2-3	SVGDYYTSSDTQY
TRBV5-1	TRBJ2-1	ASSREDRYNEQF
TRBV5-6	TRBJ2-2	ASSLSLLGRGTGELF
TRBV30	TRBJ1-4	AWSAGGVEKLF
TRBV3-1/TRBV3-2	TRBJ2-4	ASSHGGTGAAKNIQY
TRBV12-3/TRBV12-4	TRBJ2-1	ASSPIRDNEQF
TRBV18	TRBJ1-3	ASSTGQGNTIY
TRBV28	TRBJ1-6	ASRQQGSHALH
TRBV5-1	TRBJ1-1	ASTAGGGGTEAF
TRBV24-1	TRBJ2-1	ATSDWGRGFGEQF
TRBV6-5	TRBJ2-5	ASSSGVQETQY
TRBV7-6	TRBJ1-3	ASSLAPPRSGNTIY
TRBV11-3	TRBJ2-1	ASSGAGSSYNEQF
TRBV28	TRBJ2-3	ASRSLGPDTDTQY
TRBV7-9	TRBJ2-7	ASSLVGRASEQY
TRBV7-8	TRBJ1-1	ASSLEAGRVNTEAF
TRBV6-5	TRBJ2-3	ASSIDRGRDTQY
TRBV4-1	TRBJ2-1	ASATGTSGPVSTYNEQF
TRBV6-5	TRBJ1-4	ASSYTGGATNEKLF
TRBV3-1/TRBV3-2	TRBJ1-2	ASSQDLAGYDGYT
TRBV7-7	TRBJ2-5	ASSPRGSGGFETQY
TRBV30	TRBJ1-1	AWGGDLTNTEAF
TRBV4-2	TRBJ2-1	ASSRDLTSGIEVEQF
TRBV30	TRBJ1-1	AWSVVRGTEAF
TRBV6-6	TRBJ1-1	ASTDAGGTEAF
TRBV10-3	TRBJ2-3	AISDQGGTDTQY
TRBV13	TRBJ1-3	ASSLLRIPSGNTIY
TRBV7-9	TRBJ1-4	ASSPWGSNEKLF
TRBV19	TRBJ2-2	ASSDPDRGLSGELF
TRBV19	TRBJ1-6	ASSIAGVYNSPLH
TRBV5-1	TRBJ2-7	ASSRGAAGSYEQY
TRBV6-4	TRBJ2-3	ASSDSDRDTQY
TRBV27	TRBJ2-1	ASGPQGGEYNEQF
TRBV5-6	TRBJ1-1	ASSFLPDRGAF
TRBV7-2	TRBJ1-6	ASSTGQSNNSPLH
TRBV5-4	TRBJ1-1	ASRAKAF
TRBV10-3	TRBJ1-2	AISESYEGAVNYGYT